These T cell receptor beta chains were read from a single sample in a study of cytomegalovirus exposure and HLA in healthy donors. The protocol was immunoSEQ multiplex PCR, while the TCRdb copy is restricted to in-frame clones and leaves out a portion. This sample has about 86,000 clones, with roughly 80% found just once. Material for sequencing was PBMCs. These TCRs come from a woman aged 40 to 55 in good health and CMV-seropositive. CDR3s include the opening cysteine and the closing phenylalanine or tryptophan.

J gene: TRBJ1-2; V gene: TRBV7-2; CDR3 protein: CASSLVGRGGYTF
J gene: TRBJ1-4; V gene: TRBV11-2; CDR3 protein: CASSSGQGGRKLFF
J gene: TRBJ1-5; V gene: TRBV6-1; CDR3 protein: CASSGSGYSNQPQHF
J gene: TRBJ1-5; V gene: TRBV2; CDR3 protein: CASSLEYSNQPQHF
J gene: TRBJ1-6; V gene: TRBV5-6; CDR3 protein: CASSSGTANSPLHF
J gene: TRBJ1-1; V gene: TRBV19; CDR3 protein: CASSSTGATEAFF
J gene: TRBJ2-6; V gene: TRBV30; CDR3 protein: CAWSVARSGANVLTF
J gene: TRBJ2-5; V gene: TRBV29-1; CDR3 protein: CSVEGTGGGETQYF
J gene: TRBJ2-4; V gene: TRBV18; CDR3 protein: CASSPAVTLAKNIQYF
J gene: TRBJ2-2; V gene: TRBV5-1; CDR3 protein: CASSARIQGDAKDTGELFF
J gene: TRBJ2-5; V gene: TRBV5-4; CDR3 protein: CASSRNSEPQETQYF
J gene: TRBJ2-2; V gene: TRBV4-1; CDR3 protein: CASSQDSGAGELFF
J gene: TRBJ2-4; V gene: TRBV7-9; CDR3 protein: CASGPPRDLDIQYF
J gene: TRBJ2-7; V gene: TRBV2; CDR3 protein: CASRAGTSGSYEQYF
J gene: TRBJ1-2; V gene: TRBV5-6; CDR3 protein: CASSSRGLYGYTF
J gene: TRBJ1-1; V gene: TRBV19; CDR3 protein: CASSLQRSTEAFF
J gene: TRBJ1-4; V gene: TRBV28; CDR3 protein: CASSLPGTGTEKLFF
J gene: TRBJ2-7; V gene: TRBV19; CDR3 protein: CASSPRFGTSGIYEQYF
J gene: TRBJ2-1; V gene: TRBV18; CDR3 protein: CASSPQRPSYNEQFF
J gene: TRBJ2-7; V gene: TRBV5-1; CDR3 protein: CASSSEAPYYEQYF
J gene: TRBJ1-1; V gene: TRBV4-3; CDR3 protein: CASRGTGGVNTEAFF
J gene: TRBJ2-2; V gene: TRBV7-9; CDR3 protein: CASSFPTGDRTGELFF
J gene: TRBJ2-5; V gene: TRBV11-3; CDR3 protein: CASSSGQGRETQYF
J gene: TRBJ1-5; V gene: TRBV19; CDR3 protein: CASSPLPIQPQHF
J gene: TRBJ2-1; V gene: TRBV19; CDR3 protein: CASSPSRQNNEQFF
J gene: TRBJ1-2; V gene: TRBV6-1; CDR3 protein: CASSEEGLDRFVRGYTF
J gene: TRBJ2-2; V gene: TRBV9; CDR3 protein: CASSVGFSGTNTGELFF
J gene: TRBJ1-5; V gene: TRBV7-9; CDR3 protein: CASSLGTGGLGNQPQHF
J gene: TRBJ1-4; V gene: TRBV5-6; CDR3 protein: CASSLRQLNEKLFF
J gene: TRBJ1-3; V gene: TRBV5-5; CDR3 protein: CASSFLTSDSGNTIYF
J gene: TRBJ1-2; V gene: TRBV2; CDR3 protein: CASSRDSVSYGYTF
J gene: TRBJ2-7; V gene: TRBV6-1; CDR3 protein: CASSDRVTYEQYF
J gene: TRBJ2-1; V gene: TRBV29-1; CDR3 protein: CSVNTGTLNEQFF